The rows below give T cell receptor beta chains drawn from one sample of a study of naive and memory T cell subsets. MiXCR, applied by TCRdb to the UMI-ligation and nested PCR reads, yields one record per CDR3 protein. The table records under 100,000 distinct CDR3 sequences, 5.5% to 8.5% of them present only once. The sequenced sample consisted of central memory CD4+ T cells from blood. These receptors were collected from a human donor in good health. The CDR3 runs from the conserved cysteine through the conserved F or W. The D gene is left open where the match is weak. Clone size appears in some rows only: once, few, many, or a class for an expanded clone.

d_call clone_size j_call v_call cdr3_aa cdr3_nt
. many TRBJ1-6 TRBV7-9 CASSLQTDGSPLHF TGTGCCAGCAGCCTCCAGACGGATGGATCACCCCTCCACTTT
. . TRBJ2-2 TRBV20-1 CSAVPRGIGNTGELFF TGCAGTGCTGTTCCCCGGGGGATAGGGAACACCGGGGAGCTGTTTTTT
. many TRBJ1-5 TRBV18 CASSRGRMNNQPQHF TGTGCCAGCTCACGAGGACGGATGAACAATCAGCCCCAGCATTTT
. . TRBJ1-6 TRBV2 CASSVPVRDNSPLHF TGTGCCAGCAGTGTCCCGGTCCGTGATAATTCACCCCTCCACTTT
TRBD1 . TRBJ2-7 TRBV20-1 CSASPDRGFWKQYF TGCAGTGCTAGCCCAGACAGGGGGTTTTGGAAGCAGTACTTC
. many TRBJ2-3 TRBV19 CASRSVQYTDTQYF TGTGCCAGTAGATCGGTACAGTACACAGATACGCAGTATTTT
. many TRBJ2-1 TRBV7-2 CASGVDPTDNEQFF TGTGCCAGCGGGGTGGATCCGACCGACAATGAGCAGTTCTTC
TRBD2 few TRBJ2-4 TRBV6-2/TRBV6-3 CASRKLAGDKNIQYF TGTGCCAGCAGAAAACTAGCGGGGGACAAAAACATTCAGTACTTC
. many TRBJ2-7 TRBV18 CASSPPGGGSSYEQYF TGTGCCAGCTCACCACCGGGTGGGGGGAGCTCCTACGAGCAGTACTTC
. many TRBJ2-3 TRBV20-1 CSARYREKSTDTQYF TGCAGTGCTAGGTACAGGGAAAAGAGCACAGATACGCAGTATTTT
. many TRBJ2-3 TRBV5-1 CASSLDIRPDTQYF TGCGCCAGCAGCTTGGACATACGCCCAGATACGCAGTATTTT
TRBD2 . TRBJ2-3 TRBV29-1 CSVVYGLAGGTQYF TGCAGCGTTGTGTATGGGCTAGCGGGGGGGACGCAGTATTTT
. many TRBJ1-1 TRBV28 CAANQAWEGGEAFF TGTGCCGCCAATCAGGCGTGGGAGGGGGGTGAAGCTTTCTTT
. many TRBJ2-3 TRBV9 CASSVGNRHTDTQYF TGTGCCAGCAGCGTAGGGAACAGGCACACAGATACGCAGTATTTT
. few TRBJ2-1 TRBV28 CASSRKRAALYNEQFF TGTGCCAGCAGCCGAAAACGCGCGGCCCTTTACAATGAGCAGTTCTTC
. many TRBJ2-7 TRBV12-3/TRBV12-4 CASKGTAASAEQYF TGTGCCAGCAAGGGGACGGCGGCGTCCGCCGAGCAGTACTTC
TRBD1 . TRBJ2-5 TRBV4-3 CASSRGQGISETQYF TGCGCCAGCAGCAGGGGACAGGGAATATCAGAGACCCAGTACTTC
. . TRBJ2-2 TRBV1 CTSSQGRSDRGRRAGELFF TGCACCAGCAGCCAAGGACGATCGGACAGGGGACGTAGGGCCGGGGAGCTGTTTTTT
TRBD2 many TRBJ2-1 TRBV4-3 CASSLGGTLNEQFF TGCGCCAGCAGCCTCGGGGGGACCCTTAATGAGCAGTTCTTC
TRBD1 many TRBJ1-4 TRBV20-1 CSAYLGALDRVEKLFF TGCAGTGCATACTTAGGGGCCTTAGACAGGGTTGAAAAACTGTTTTTT
. . TRBJ2-7 TRBV2 CASHRVYEQYF TGTGCCTCCCACAGGGTTTACGAGCAGTACTTC
TRBD1 . TRBJ1-5 TRBV3-1 CASSQGVAGGGQPQHF TGTGCCAGCAGCCAAGGAGTGGCAGGGGGCGGTCAGCCCCAGCATTTT
TRBD1 many TRBJ1-2 TRBV5-1 CASSTGTGDYGYTF TGCGCCAGCAGCACCGGGACAGGCGACTATGGCTACACCTTC
. . TRBJ2-7 TRBV19 CASSLDRTGGEQYF TGTGCCAGTAGCCTGGACAGGACGGGGGGCGAGCAGTACTTC
TRBD1 many TRBJ1-5 TRBV28 CASRPSGTGSQPQHF TGTGCCAGCAGACCGTCCGGGACAGGGAGTCAGCCCCAGCATTTT
. many TRBJ2-3 TRBV19 CASSINLQDTQYF TGTGCCAGCTCCATAAACCTCCAGGATACGCAGTATTTT
. . TRBJ1-1 TRBV2 CASSKGLYTEAFF TGTGCCAGCAGTAAGGGTTTGTACACTGAAGCTTTCTTT
. . TRBJ1-5 TRBV3-1 CASSQGEGPQHF TGTGCCAGCAGCCAAGGAGAGGGGCCCCAGCATTTT
. . TRBJ1-3 TRBV18 CASSPGTSIGNTIYF TGTGCCAGCTCACCGGGGACATCTATCGGAAACACCATATATTTT
. few TRBJ1-6 TRBV12-3/TRBV12-4 CASSLQPLGSPLHF TGTGCCAGCAGTCTGCAACCTTTGGGGTCACCCCTCCACTTT
. . TRBJ2-5 TRBV2 CASSNSGQETQYF TGTGCCAGCAGTAATAGCGGACAAGAGACCCAGTACTTC
. many TRBJ2-7 TRBV12-3/TRBV12-4 CASSQQSGYEQYF TGTGCCAGCAGTCAACAAAGCGGCTACGAGCAGTACTTC
. many TRBJ1-1 TRBV7-8 CASSLKRIGAGATEAFF TGTGCCAGCAGCTTAAAGAGGATCGGGGCGGGAGCCACTGAAGCTTTCTTT
. . TRBJ1-5 TRBV4-3 CASSQDLVQGDNQPQHF TGCGCCAGCAGCCAAGATCTAGTACAGGGAGACAATCAGCCCCAGCATTTT
. many TRBJ1-2 TRBV29-1 CSVDPSGTANYGYTF TGCAGCGTTGACCCATCCGGGACGGCTAACTATGGCTACACCTTC
. . TRBJ2-7 TRBV5-6 CASSLGRWSRNEQYF TGTGCCAGCAGCTTGGGACGGTGGAGCCGAAACGAGCAGTACTTC
. few TRBJ2-2 TRBV5-6 CASSHSGTGELFF TGTGCCAGCAGCCATAGCGGCACCGGGGAGCTGTTTTTT
. many TRBJ1-5 TRBV19 CASSIQAGNQPQHF TGTGCCAGTAGTATACAGGCGGGCAATCAGCCCCAGCATTTT
. . TRBJ1-5 TRBV3-1 CASSQWGPGQPQHF TGTGCCAGCAGCCAATGGGGTCCCGGTCAGCCCCAGCATTTT
. many TRBJ1-2 TRBV29-1 CSVGDTYGYTF TGCAGCGTTGGCGACACCTATGGCTACACCTTC
TRBD2 . TRBJ2-3 TRBV6-4 CASSESSGPDTQYF TGTGCCAGCAGTGAGTCTAGCGGTCCGGATACGCAGTATTTT
TRBD2 . TRBJ2-5 TRBV5-1 CASSLGGTRGQETQYF TGCGCCAGCAGCTTGGGGGGGACTAGAGGACAAGAGACCCAGTACTTC
. many TRBJ1-2 TRBV20-1 CSARGEGRKVNYGYTF TGCAGTGCTAGAGGGGAGGGCAGGAAGGTAAACTATGGCTACACCTTC